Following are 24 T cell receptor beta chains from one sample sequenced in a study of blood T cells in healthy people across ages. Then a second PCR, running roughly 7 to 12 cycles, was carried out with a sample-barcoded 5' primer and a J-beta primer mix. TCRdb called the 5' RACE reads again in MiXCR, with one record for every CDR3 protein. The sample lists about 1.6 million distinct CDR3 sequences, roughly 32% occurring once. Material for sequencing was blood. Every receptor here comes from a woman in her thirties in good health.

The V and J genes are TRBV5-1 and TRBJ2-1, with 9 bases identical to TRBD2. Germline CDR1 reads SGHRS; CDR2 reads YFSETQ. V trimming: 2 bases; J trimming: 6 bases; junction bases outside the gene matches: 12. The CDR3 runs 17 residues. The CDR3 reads CASSFLPSAGGRNEQFF. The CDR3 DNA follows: TGCGCCAGCAGCTTCCTCCCTAGTGCGGGAGGGCGCAATGAGCAGTTCTTC.

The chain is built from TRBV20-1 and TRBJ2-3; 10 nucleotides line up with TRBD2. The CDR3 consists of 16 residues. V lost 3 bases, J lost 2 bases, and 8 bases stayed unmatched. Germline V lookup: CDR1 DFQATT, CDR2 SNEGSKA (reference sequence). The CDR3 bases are TGCAGTGCTAGCTCCGCTAGCGGGAGAGCCACAGATACGCAGTATTTT. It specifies CSASSASGRATDTQYF.

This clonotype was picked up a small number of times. This CDR3 reads CSARRGQGKDTQYF. The CDR3 DNA reads TGCAGTGCCCGGAGGGGACAGGGTAAAGATACGCAGTATTTT. The gene calls are TRBV20-1 and TRBJ2-3, with 9 bases fitting TRBD1. Trimming cost V 6 bases and J 5 bases; bases outside gene matches: 9. This CDR3 spans 14 amino acids. Germline CDR1 and CDR2: DFQATT and SNEGSKA (reference sequence).

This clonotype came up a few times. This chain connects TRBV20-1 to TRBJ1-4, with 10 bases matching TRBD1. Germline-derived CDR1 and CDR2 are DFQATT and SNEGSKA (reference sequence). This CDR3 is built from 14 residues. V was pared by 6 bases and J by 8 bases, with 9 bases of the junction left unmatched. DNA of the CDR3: TGCAGTGCGGACAAGGGACAGGGGAGAGAAAAACTGTTTTTT. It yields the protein CSADKGQGREKLFF.

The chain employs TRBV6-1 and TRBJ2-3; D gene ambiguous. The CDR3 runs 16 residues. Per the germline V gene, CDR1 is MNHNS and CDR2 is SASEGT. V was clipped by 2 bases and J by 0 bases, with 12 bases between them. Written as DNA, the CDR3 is TGTGCCAGCAGTGAATATGGGGTTACTAGCACAGATACGCAGTATTTT. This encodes CASSEYGVTSTDTQYF.

In DNA, the CDR3 is TGTGCCAGCAGCACCTACAGGACTAGCGGGGGGGGAAAAAGGCAGTTCTTC. Protein product: CASSTYRTSGGGKRQFF. This sequence joins TRBV13 and TRBJ2-1; 15 nucleotides line up with TRBD2. In germline, CDR1 is PRHDT, CDR2 FYEKMQ (reference sequence). The ends lost 5 bases at V and 12 bases at J; junction bases unmatched: 14. The CDR3 loop spans 17 amino acids.

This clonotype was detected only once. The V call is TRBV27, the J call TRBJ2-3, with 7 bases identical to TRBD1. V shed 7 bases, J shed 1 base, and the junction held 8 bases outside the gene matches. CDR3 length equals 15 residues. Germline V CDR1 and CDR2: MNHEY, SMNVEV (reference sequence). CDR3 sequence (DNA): TGTGCCAGCACACTGTCTGACAGGGGCACAGATACGCAGTATTTT. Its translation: CASTLSDRGTDTQYF.

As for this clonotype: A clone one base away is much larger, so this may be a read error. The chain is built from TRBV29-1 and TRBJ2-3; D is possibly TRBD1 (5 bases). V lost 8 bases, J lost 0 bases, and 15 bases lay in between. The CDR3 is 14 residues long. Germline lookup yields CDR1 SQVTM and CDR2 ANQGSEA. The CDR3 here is CSISQGASTDTQYF. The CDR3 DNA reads TGCAGCATTTCTCAAGGGGCAAGCACAGATACGCAGTATTTT.

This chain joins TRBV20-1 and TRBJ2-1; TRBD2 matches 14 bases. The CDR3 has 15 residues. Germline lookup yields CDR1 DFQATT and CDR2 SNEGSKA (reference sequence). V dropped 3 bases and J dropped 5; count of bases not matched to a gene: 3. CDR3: CSASGLAGGHNEQFF. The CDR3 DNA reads TGCAGTGCTAGTGGACTAGCGGGGGGCCACAATGAGCAGTTCTTC.

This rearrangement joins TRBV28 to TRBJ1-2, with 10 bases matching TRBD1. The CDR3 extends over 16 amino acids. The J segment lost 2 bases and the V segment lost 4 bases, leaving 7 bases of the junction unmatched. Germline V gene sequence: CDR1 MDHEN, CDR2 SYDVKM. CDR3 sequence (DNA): TGTGCCAGCAGTTCCCCTGGACAGGGGGAAAACTATGGCTACACCTTC. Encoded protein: CASSSPGQGENYGYTF.

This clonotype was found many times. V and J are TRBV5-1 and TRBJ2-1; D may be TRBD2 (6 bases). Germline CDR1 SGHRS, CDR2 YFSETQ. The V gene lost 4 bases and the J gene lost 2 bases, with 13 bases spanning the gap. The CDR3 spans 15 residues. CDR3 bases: TGCGCCAGCAGCGACCCGGGAGCAACCTACAATGAGCAGTTCTTC. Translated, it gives CASSDPGATYNEQFF.

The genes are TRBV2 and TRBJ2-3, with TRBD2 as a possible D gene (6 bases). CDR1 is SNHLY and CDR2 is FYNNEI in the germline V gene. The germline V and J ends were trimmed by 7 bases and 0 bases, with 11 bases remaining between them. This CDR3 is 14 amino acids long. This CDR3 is CASNASDSTDTQYF. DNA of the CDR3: TGTGCCAGCAATGCTAGCGATAGCACAGATACGCAGTATTTT. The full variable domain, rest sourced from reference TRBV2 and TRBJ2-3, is EPEVTQTPSHQVTQMGQEVILRCVPISNHLYFYWYRQILGQKVEFLVSFYNNEISEKSEIFDDQFSVERPDGSNFTLKIRSTKLEDSAMYFCASNASDSTDTQYFGPGTRLTVL.

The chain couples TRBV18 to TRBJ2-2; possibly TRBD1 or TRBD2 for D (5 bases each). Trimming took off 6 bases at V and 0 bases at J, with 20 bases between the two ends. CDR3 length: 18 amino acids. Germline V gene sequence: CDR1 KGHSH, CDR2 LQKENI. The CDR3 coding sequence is TGTGCCAGCTCGCCAGCTCCGAGGGGCGCGACGAACACCGGGGAGCTGTTTTTT. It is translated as CASSPAPRGATNTGELFF. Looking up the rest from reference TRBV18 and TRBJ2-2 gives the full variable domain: NAGVMQNPRHLVRRRGQEARLRCSPMKGHSHVYWYRQLPEEGLKFMVYLQKENIIDESGMPKERFSAEFPKEGPSILRIQQVVRGDSAAYFCASSPAPRGATNTGELFFGEGSRLTVL.

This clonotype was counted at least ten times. The CDR3: CASSSDSRHGYTF. The CDR3 DNA sequence: TGCGCCAGCAGCTCGGACAGCCGCCACGGCTACACCTTC. V and J are TRBV5-1 and TRBJ1-2, with D possibly TRBD1 on 6 matching bases. CDR1 is SGHRS and CDR2 is YFSETQ in the germline V gene. This CDR3 is built from 13 residues. Trimming shortened V by 3 bases and J by 8 bases, and 14 bases separated the two germline ends.

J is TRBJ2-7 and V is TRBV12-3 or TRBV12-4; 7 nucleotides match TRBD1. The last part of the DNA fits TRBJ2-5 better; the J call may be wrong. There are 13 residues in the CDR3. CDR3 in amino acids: CASRATGYKTQYF. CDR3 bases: TGTGCCAGCAGGGCGACAGGGTACAAGACCCAGTACTTC.

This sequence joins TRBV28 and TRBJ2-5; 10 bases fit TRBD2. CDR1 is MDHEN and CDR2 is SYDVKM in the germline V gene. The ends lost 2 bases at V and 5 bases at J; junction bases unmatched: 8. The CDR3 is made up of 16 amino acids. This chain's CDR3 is CASSLLAGVPGETQYF. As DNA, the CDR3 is TGTGCCAGCAGTTTACTAGCGGGAGTACCCGGGGAGACCCAGTACTTC.

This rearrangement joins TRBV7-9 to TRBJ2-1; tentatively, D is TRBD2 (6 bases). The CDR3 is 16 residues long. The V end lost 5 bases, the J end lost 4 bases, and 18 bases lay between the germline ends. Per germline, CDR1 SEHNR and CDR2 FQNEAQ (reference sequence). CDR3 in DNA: TGTGCCAGCAGCGCAGGACTACCTAGGATATACAATGAGCAGTTCTTC. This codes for CASSAGLPRIYNEQFF.

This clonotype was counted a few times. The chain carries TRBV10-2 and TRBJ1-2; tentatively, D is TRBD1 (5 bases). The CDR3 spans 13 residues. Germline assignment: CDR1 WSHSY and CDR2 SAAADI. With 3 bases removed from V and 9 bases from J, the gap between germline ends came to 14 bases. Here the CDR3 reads CASSDGAGQSYTF. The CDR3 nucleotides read TGCGCCAGCAGTGATGGGGCAGGTCAAAGCTACACCTTC.

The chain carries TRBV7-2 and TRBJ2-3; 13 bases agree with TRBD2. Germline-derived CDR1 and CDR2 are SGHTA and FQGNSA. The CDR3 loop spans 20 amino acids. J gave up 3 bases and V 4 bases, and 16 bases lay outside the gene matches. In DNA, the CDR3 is TGTGCCAGCAGCTCTGGACTAGCGGGGGCCCGTTCCCTTCGTACAGATACGCAGTATTTT. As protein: CASSSGLAGARSLRTDTQYF.

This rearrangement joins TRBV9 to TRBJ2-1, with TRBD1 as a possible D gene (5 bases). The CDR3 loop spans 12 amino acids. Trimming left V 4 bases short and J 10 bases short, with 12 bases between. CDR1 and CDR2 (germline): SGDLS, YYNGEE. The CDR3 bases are TGTGCCAGCAGCCCTTGGACACCCGAGCAGTTCTTC. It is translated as CASSPWTPEQFF.

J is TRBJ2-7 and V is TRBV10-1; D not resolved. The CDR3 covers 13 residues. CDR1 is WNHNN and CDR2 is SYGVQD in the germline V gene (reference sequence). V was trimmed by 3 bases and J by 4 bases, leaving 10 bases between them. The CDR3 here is CASSDLYRYEQYF. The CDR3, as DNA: TGCGCCAGCAGTGATCTATATAGGTACGAGCAGTACTTC.

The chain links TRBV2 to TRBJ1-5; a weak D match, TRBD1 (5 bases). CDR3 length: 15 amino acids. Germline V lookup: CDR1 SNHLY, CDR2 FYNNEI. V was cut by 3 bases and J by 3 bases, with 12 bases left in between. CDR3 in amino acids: CASSDTGDPNQPQHF. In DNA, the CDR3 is TGTGCCAGCAGTGACACGGGGGACCCCAATCAGCCCCAGCATTTT.

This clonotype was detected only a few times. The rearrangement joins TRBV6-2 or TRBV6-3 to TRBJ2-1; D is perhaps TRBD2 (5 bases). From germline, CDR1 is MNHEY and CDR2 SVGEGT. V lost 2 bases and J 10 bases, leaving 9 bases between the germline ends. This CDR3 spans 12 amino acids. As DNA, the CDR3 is TGTGCCAGCAGTTACACTAGAGTCGAGCAGTTCTTC. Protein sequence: CASSYTRVEQFF.

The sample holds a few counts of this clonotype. The CDR3 DNA reads as TGCAGTGCGAAGGACAGGAATCAGCCCCAGCATTTT. It codes for CSAKDRNQPQHF. The rearrangement links TRBV20-1 to TRBJ1-5, with 7 bases fitting TRBD1. CDR3 length: 12 residues. V lost 6 bases and J lost 4; bases outside the gene matches: 3. The germline V gene encodes CDR1 DFQATT and CDR2 SNEGSKA (reference sequence).